This T cell receptor (beta chain) derives from a study of blood T cell repertoires in COVID-19. As for the study in general: The United States, Italy and Spain supplied acute and convalescent COVID-19 samples.

V gave up 1 base and J gave up 1 base, with 7 bases separating them. Germline CDR1 is LNHNV and CDR2 is YYDKDF (reference sequence). CDR3 size: 14 residues. Method: immunoSEQ multiplex PCR; TCRdb's copy keeps in-frame clones and lacks some. Of some 530,000 clones in the sample, roughly nine tenths were seen once. Cohorts were assigned according to the clinical history that participants reported. Two consecutive negative NP/OP PCR tests, clearance, or resolved symptoms defined Cohort 3 recovery. Sequencing was carried out using PBMCs or T cells enriched from blood (not recorded which). This sequence originates from an older woman who had recovered from COVID-19. The chain links TRBV15 to TRBJ1-1; D is uncertain. As DNA, the CDR3 is TGTGCCACCAGCAGAGGGGGAGCGAACACTGAAGCTTTCTTT. Translated: CATSRGGANTEAFF.